The text below deals with one TCR beta chain. Its antigen is unidentified. The data stem from a study of cytomegalovirus exposure and HLA in healthy donors. Overall study context: Caucasian-associated ancestry cluster membership applied to under 85% of around 400 genotyped donors.

Study-level points and caveats: A later analysis found most CMV-associated TCR beta chains apparently HLA-restricted. Clonal expansion was found to be greater in HLA-associated TCR beta chains than in equally common others in a later analysis. A later analysis reportedly found that, within productive TCRs, an Asian-associated ancestry cluster had fewer N-insertions than the mean observed across the roughly 610 donors.

The V end was cut by 1 base, the J end by 0 bases, with 11 bases between. This CDR3 region has 15 residues. Germline V lookup: CDR1 SGHRS, CDR2 YFSETQ. With 60 Vbeta and 13 Jbeta primers, the PCR was carried out. Sequencing was performed with immunoSEQ multiplex PCR; in TCRdb, only in-frame clones are kept and a portion is missing. The data contain roughly 96,000 clones, approximately 75% of them seen just once; the ten biggest clones take up 11% to 15%. The sample taken for sequencing was PBMCs. This sequence originates from a woman between 70 and 85 years old in good health and CMV-seropositive. This rearrangement joins TRBV5-1 to TRBJ2-7; tentatively, D is TRBD2 (6 bases). This chain's CDR3 is CASSLQGGTSYEQYF. The CDR3 DNA reads as TGCGCCAGCAGCTTGCAGGGAGGAACCTCCTACGAGCAGTACTTC.